One and the same sample provided the 30 T cell receptor beta chains below, sequenced in a study of blood T cell repertoires in COVID-19. The repertoire was sequenced with immunoSEQ multiplex PCR; TCRdb's copy has only in-frame clones and lacks some. The sample holds under 65,000 clones, around nine tenths seen once. The specimen sequenced was peripheral blood. These receptors were obtained from a woman aged 55-75 years with COVID-19, enrolled during active disease.

This chain uses TRBV28 with TRBJ1-6; 11 bases align to TRBD1. This CDR3 region has 16 residues. From germline, CDR1 is MDHEN and CDR2 SYDVKM. V shed 5 bases and J 9 bases; nucleotides not matched to a gene: 9. The CDR3 nucleotides are TGTGCCAGCAGTACCTCGGACAGGGGGCTCAGTTCACCCCTCCACTTT. This encodes CASSTSDRGLSSPLHF.

The chain recombines TRBV18 with TRBJ2-3; D ambiguous. The ends were cut back, 5 bases at V and 2 bases at J, with 8 bases in the middle. CDR3 length: 13 amino acids. CDR1 and CDR2 from the germline V gene are KGHSH and LQKENI. CDR3 sequence (DNA): TGTGCCAGCTCATCAAAGCACACAGATACGCAGTATTTT. Its protein product is CASSSKHTDTQYF.

The rearrangement links TRBV28 to TRBJ1-1; D gene unclear. Deletions cut 2 bases from V and 7 bases from J, with 11 bases between. The CDR3 has 13 residues. Looked up from germline, CDR1 is MDHEN and CDR2 is SYDVKM. In DNA, the CDR3 is TGTGCCAGCAGTTTAGATGTGGAGGGTGAAGCTTTCTTT. Protein product: CASSLDVEGEAFF.

This chain links TRBV11-2 with TRBJ2-7, with 7 bases fitting TRBD1. The germline gives CDR1 SGHAT, CDR2 FQNNGV. CDR3 length equals 16 residues. V lost 1 base to trimming and J lost 4 bases; unmatched junction nucleotides: 10. The DNA of the CDR3 is TGTGCCAGCAGCTTAGTAGGGGGACAGCTTGCGTACGAGCAGTACTTC. Translating gives CASSLVGGQLAYEQYF. The whole variable domain, remainder taken from reference TRBV11-2 and TRBJ2-7, is EAGVAQSPRYKIIEKRQSVAFWCNPISGHATLYWYQQILGQGPKLLIQFQNNGVVDDSQLPKDRFSAERLKGVDSTLKIQPAKLEDSAVYLCASSLVGGQLAYEQYFGPGTRLTVT.

This clone was observed a few times. V usage is TRBV11-2 and J usage is TRBJ2-5; 10 bases are a match to TRBD2. Losses at the gene ends were 4 bases for V and 14 bases for J; bases not matched to a gene: 13. This CDR3 has 14 residues. Germline V gives CDR1 SGHAT, CDR2 FQNNGV. CDR3 region: CASSSSSSGGRPYF. CDR3 bases: TGTGCCAGCAGCTCAAGTTCTAGCGGGGGCCGTCCCTACTTC. Full variable domain (missing parts from reference TRBV11-2 and TRBJ2-5): EAGVAQSPRYKIIEKRQSVAFWCNPISGHATLYWYQQILGQGPKLLIQFQNNGVVDDSQLPKDRFSAERLKGVDSTLKIQPAKLEDSAVYLCASSSSSSGGRPYFGPGTRLLVL.

The DNA of the CDR3 is TGTGCCAGCAGCAGAAATAGTGCGGGTGGTGAGCAGTTCTTC. As protein: CASSRNSAGGEQFF. V usage is TRBV7-2 and J usage is TRBJ2-1; D is perhaps TRBD2 (5 bases). The ends were cut back, 5 bases at V and 9 bases at J, with 17 bases in the middle. Looked up from germline, CDR1 is SGHTA and CDR2 is FQGNSA. CDR3 length: 14 residues.

The chain combines TRBV6-6 with TRBJ1-3; no definite D call. The germline V gene encodes CDR1 MNHNY and CDR2 SVGAGI (reference sequence). This CDR3 has 15 residues. The V and J ends lost 0 bases and 0 bases respectively, with 6 bases between them. The CDR3 DNA is TGTGCCAGCAGTTACTCACAAATCTCTGGAAACACCATATATTTT. Amino acids: CASSYSQISGNTIYF.

The chain couples TRBV5-8 to TRBJ1-2, with D tentatively TRBD1 (5 bases). Trimming left V 0 bases short and J 7 bases short, with 10 bases between. The length of the CDR3 is 13 residues. Germline V gene data show CDR1 as SGHTS and CDR2 as YDEGEE. This CDR3 is CASSLEGRVGYTF. For the CDR3, the DNA is TGTGCCAGCAGCTTGGAGGGGCGCGTTGGCTACACCTTC.

This chain connects TRBV4-2 to TRBJ2-1, with a weak D call TRBD2 (5 bases). CDR1 and CDR2 from the germline V gene are LGHNA and YNFKEQ. V gave up 0 bases and J gave up 6 bases, with 15 bases separating them. This CDR3 is built from 16 residues. CDR3 loop: CASSQERENWGNEQFF. The DNA of the CDR3 is TGTGCCAGCAGCCAAGAAAGGGAGAATTGGGGCAATGAGCAGTTCTTC.

There are a few counts of this clone. CDR3 coding DNA: TGCGCCAGTCGCGAGGGGACAACTGGAAACACCATATATTTT. This encodes CASREGTTGNTIYF. The chain is built from TRBV10-2 and TRBJ1-3; TRBD1 might be the D (6 bases). This CDR3 contains 14 residues. With 9 bases removed from V and 2 bases from J, the gap between germline ends came to 14 bases. The V gene's germline CDR1 is WSHSY and CDR2 SAAADI.

This chain uses TRBV18 with TRBJ1-2; 10 bases align to TRBD1. This CDR3 is built from 13 residues. Germline V gives CDR1 KGHSH, CDR2 LQKENI. J was trimmed by 7 bases and V by 3 bases; bases with no gene match: 2. The CDR3 region is CASSPGQGFGYTF. In DNA form, the CDR3 reads TGTGCCAGCTCACCGGGACAGGGGTTTGGCTACACCTTC.

The rearrangement uses TRBV6-5 and TRBJ2-5; unclear D gene. The germline gives CDR1 MNHEY, CDR2 SVGAGI. This CDR3 is 11 amino acids long. With 7 bases removed from V and 5 bases from J, the gap between germline ends came to 8 bases. The CDR3 bases are TGTGCCAGCACACGCCAGGAGACCCAGTACTTC. Its translation: CASTRQETQYF.

With regard to this clone: At one boundary the junction diverges from the germline segment, which might be a read error. The chain has TRBV11-3 and TRBJ2-3; 8 bases map to TRBD2. This CDR3 has 15 amino acids. CDR1 SGHNT and CDR2 YENEEA come from the germline V gene. CDR3 sequence (DNA): TGTGCCAGCAGCTTATCCCGGACTAGCACAGATGCGCAGTATTTT. Translated, it gives CASSLSRTSTDAQYF.

A single count supports this clone. The rearrangement joins TRBV30 to TRBJ1-5; D uncertain. Per the germline V gene, CDR1 is GTSNPN and CDR2 is SVGIG (reference sequence). This CDR3 has 12 amino acids. V lost 3 bases to trimming and J lost 5 bases, with 8 bases between them. CDR3 sequence reads: CAWRIGDQPQHF. The DNA for the CDR3 is TGTGCCTGGAGGATCGGGGATCAGCCCCAGCATTTT.

This rearrangement joins TRBV2 to TRBJ1-4; 9 bases map to TRBD1. Germline CDR1 SNHLY, CDR2 FYNNEI. V gave up 6 bases and J gave up 2 bases; unmatched junction bases: 4. The CDR3 covers 15 residues. Written as DNA, the CDR3 is TGTGCCAGCAGACGACAGGGGGGGACTAATGAAAAACTGTTTTTT. It encodes CASRRQGGTNEKLFF.

V is TRBV28 and J is TRBJ1-5, with TRBD1 identical over 7 bases. CDR3 length equals 13 residues. Germline values: CDR1 MDHEN, CDR2 SYDVKM. The junction had 10 bases not matched to a gene; V was cut back by 8 bases and J by 9 bases. As DNA, the CDR3 is TGTGCCAGCTCCTACAGGGGAGAGGGGCCCCAGCATTTT. It codes for CASSYRGEGPQHF.

This clone has only a few counts. The chain combines TRBV28 with TRBJ1-1; D ambiguous. The V end lost 4 bases, the J end lost 0 bases, and 9 bases lay between the germline ends. The CDR3 is made up of 14 amino acids. Germline V gene data show CDR1 as MDHEN and CDR2 as SYDVKM. The CDR3, as DNA: TGTGCCAGCAGTTCCTTGACTTTGAACACTGAAGCTTTCTTT. Translated, it gives CASSSLTLNTEAFF. The variable domain in full, completed from reference TRBV28 and TRBJ1-1, reads DVKVTQSSRYLVKRTGEKVFLECVQDMDHENMFWYRQDPGLGLRLIYFSYDVKMKEKGDIPEGYSVSREKKERFSLILESASTNQTSMYLCASSSLTLNTEAFFGQGTRLTVV.

V gene TRBV10-3 combines with J gene TRBJ1-1, with TRBD1 matching over 7 bases. After removal of 4 bases from V and 4 bases from J, the junction contained 9 bases not matched to a gene. Germline-derived CDR1 and CDR2 are ENHRY and SYGVKD. This CDR3 is built from 15 residues. CDR3 in amino acids: CAISGPPTGSTEAFF. CDR3 sequence (DNA): TGTGCCATCAGTGGCCCCCCGACAGGGAGCACTGAAGCTTTCTTT.

This sequence joins TRBV6-6 and TRBJ1-1, with 7 bases aligning to TRBD1. This CDR3 has 15 amino acids. The germline V gene has CDR1 MNHNY and CDR2 SVGAGI (reference sequence). Germline trimming cut 7 bases from V and 1 base from J; bases unmatched to any gene: 9. The CDR3 protein is CASMGQPLSNTEAFF. CDR3 DNA: TGTGCCAGCATGGGACAGCCGTTGTCGAACACTGAAGCTTTCTTT.

The CDR3 region is CSVEERAGASYNEQFF. For the CDR3, the DNA is TGCAGCGTTGAAGAAAGGGCGGGAGCCTCCTACAATGAGCAGTTCTTC. The genes are TRBV29-1 and TRBJ2-1; TRBD2 agrees at 7 bases. Unmatched junction bases numbered 5, after V lost 0 bases and J lost 0 bases. CDR1 is SQVTM and CDR2 is ANQGSEA in the germline V gene. The CDR3 runs 16 residues.

The chain employs TRBV6-5 and TRBJ1-6, with 9 bases lining up with TRBD1. Trimming took 6 bases from V and 9 from J; bases not matched to a gene: 6. The CDR3 loop spans 14 amino acids. Germline CDR1 and CDR2: MNHEY and SVGAGI. As DNA, the CDR3 is TGTGCCAGCAGGGTACAGGGGGCCGGTTCACCCCTCCACTTT. This gives the protein CASRVQGAGSPLHF.

Note on this clone: An end of the junction does not agree with germline; a read error may underlie this. V is TRBV7-3 and J is TRBJ2-1; the match to TRBD2 covers 11 bases. The CDR3 consists of 15 residues. Germline CDR1 is SGHTA and CDR2 is FQGTGA. CDR3 in amino acids: CASSLTSGSSTEQFF. The DNA for the CDR3 is TGTGCCAGCAGCCTAACTAGCGGGAGTAGTACTGAGCAGTTCTTC.

The rearrangement links TRBV30 to TRBJ2-1, with 7 bases matching TRBD2. CDR3 length: 14 amino acids. The trim removed 5 bases at V and 5 bases at J, leaving 9 bases unmatched. Germline V lookup: CDR1 GTSNPN, CDR2 SVGIG (reference sequence). Here the CDR3 reads CAWDKGTKNNEQFF. The DNA of the CDR3 is TGTGCCTGGGATAAAGGGACTAAAAACAATGAGCAGTTCTTC.

The V call is TRBV7-3, the J call TRBJ2-5, with D perhaps TRBD2 (6 bases). Germline V gives CDR1 SGHTA, CDR2 FQGTGA. The V end lost 5 bases, the J end lost 2 bases, and 15 bases lay between the germline ends. The CDR3 consists of 15 residues. The DNA for the CDR3 is TGTGCCAGCAGCCCCGGGACTCATCTACAAGAGACCCAGTACTTC. This translates into CASSPGTHLQETQYF.

V and J are TRBV5-1 and TRBJ1-3; D is ambiguous. The CDR3 covers 15 residues. The germline CDR1 and CDR2 sequences are SGHRS and YFSETQ. V lost 0 bases and J lost 4, with 11 bases in between. CDR3 nucleotide sequence: TGCGCCAGCAGCTTGGCGGGTCTAGGCGGAAACACCATATATTTT. This translates into CASSLAGLGGNTIYF.

The table lists this clone with a count of one. V is TRBV5-6 and J is TRBJ2-3; D possibly corresponds to TRBD2 (6 bases). The CDR3 extends over 16 amino acids. CDR1 and CDR2 (germline): SGHDT, YYEEEE. V gave up 0 bases and J gave up 7 bases, with 18 bases separating them. The CDR3 nucleotides read TGTGCCAGCAGCTTGGAGGCGACTAGGGTCGTGAATACGCAGTATTTT. This encodes CASSLEATRVVNTQYF.

The chain links TRBV28 to TRBJ1-4; D is perhaps TRBD1 (6 bases). The V end was cut by 6 bases, the J end by 8 bases, with 22 bases between. Looked up from germline, CDR1 is MDHEN and CDR2 is SYDVKM. The CDR3 is 16 residues long. The CDR3 is CASRLALRGPNEKLFF. CDR3 nucleotide sequence: TGTGCCAGCAGATTAGCATTGCGGGGGCCAAACGAAAAACTGTTTTTT.

This chain's CDR3 is CASSSSLNTQYF. The CDR3 bases are TGTGCCAGCAGCTCCTCTCTTAATACGCAGTATTTT. This chain links TRBV7-3 with TRBJ2-3; D is unresolved. Trimming removed 4 bases from V and 7 bases from J, with 9 bases in between. This CDR3 comprises 12 residues. Germline V gene data show CDR1 as SGHTA and CDR2 as FQGTGA.

This sequence joins TRBV10-3 and TRBJ1-1; D remains unclear. V lost 0 bases and J 8 bases, leaving 7 bases between the germline ends. Germline CDR1 reads ENHRY; CDR2 reads SYGVKD. The CDR3 sequence is 12 residues long. This CDR3 reads CAISESGAEAFF. The CDR3 DNA sequence: TGTGCCATCAGTGAGTCGGGAGCAGAAGCTTTCTTT.

The V call is TRBV28, the J call TRBJ1-4; 8 positions match TRBD1. Germline V gene sequence: CDR1 MDHEN, CDR2 SYDVKM. CDR3 length: 15 residues. V was clipped by 2 bases and J by 9 bases; unmatched bases: 8. CDR3 DNA: TGTGCCAGCAGTTTACCCGTTGGACAGGGCAAAAAACTGTTTTTT. Translating gives CASSLPVGQGKKLFF.